This T cell receptor beta chain was profiled in a study of T cells after yellow fever vaccination. Findings and caveats of the study: Booster samples showed a return of most primary-vaccination clones (around 96% CD4, 88% CD8). Weaker, the secondary response peaked sooner, at day 5 versus 15.

Template switching by 5'RACE produced TCR cDNA, adding a universal primer site and UMIs. TCRdb re-called the 5' RACE reads through MiXCR, storing one row per CDR3 protein. The sample lists roughly 120,000 distinct CDR3 sequences, around 6.7% occurring once. This clonotype was observed at least ten times. The antigen is undetermined. The origin of this receptor is a man between 18 and 35 years old who received the YFV17D yellow fever vaccine. The sequenced sample was CD4+ T cells sorted from PBMCs, obtained roughly seven weeks after the first yellow fever vaccination.

The CDR3 protein is CASSLGRVDSPLHF. In nucleotides, the CDR3 is TGTGCCAGCAGTTTAGGCAGGGTTGACTCACCCCTCCACTTT. This rearrangement joins TRBV12-3 or TRBV12-4 to TRBJ1-6; TRBD1 might be the D (5 bases). This CDR3 spans 14 amino acids. The V gene lost 1 base and the J gene lost 10 bases, with 11 bases spanning the gap.